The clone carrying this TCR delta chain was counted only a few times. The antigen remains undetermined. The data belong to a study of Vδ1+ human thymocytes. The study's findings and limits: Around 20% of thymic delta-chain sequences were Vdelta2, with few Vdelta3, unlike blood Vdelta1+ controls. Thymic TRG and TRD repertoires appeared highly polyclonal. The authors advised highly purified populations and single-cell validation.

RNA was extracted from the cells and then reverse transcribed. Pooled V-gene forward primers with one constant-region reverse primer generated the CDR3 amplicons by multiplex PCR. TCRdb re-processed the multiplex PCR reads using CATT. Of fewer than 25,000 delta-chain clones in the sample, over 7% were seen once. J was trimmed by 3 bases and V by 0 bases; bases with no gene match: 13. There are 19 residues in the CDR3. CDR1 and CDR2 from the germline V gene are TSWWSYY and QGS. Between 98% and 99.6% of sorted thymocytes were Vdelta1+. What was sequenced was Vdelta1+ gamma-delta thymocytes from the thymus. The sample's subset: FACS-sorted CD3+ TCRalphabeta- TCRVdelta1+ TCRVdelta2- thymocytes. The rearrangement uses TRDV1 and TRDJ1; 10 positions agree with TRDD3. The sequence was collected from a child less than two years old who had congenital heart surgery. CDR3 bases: TGTGCTCTTGGGGAACTATCCCCGACACTGGGGGATGGCCCCGATAAACTCATCTTT. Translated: CALGELSPTLGDGPDKLIF.